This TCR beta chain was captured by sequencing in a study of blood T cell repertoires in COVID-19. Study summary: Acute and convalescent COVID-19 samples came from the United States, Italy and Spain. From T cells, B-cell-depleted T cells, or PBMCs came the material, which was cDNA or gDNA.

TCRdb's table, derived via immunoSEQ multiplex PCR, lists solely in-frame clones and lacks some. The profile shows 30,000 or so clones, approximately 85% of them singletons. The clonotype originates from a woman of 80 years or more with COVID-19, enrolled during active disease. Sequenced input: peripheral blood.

The CDR3 DNA reads as TGTGCCAGCAGCTTGCCCGGACAGACAGCCCCTAACTATGGCTACACCTTC. Protein: CASSLPGQTAPNYGYTF. The chain employs TRBV5-4 and TRBJ1-2; possibly TRBD1 for D (6 bases). This CDR3 is 17 amino acids long. Trimming removed 1 base from V and 0 bases from J, with 16 bases in between. The germline CDR1 and CDR2 sequences are SGHNT and YYREEE (reference sequence).